These 30 T cell receptor beta chains were sequenced from one sample in a study of shared clonotypes between healthy human individuals. Clones were sequenced by immunoSEQ multiplex PCR, and TCRdb holds only the in-frame ones, with some missing. The data show about 2.3 million clones, 80% to 95% seen once. The sequenced sample consisted of naive CD4+ T cells from PBMCs. Noted subset: CD45RA+ positively selected. The receptors originated from a man aged 18 to 29 in good health. Some clones in this sample may be carry-over from other donors' samples.

The chain combines TRBV28 with TRBJ1-1; TRBD1 aligns across 8 bases. The CDR3 runs to 15 residues. After removal of 4 bases from V and 5 bases from J, the junction contained 9 bases not matched to a gene. Germline V gene sequence: CDR1 MDHEN, CDR2 SYDVKM. The CDR3 region is CASSSTTDRATEAFF. The CDR3, as DNA: TGTGCCAGCAGTTCCACTACGGACAGGGCGACTGAAGCTTTCTTT.

V and J are TRBV2 and TRBJ2-1; D might be TRBD2 (6 bases). Per germline, CDR1 SNHLY and CDR2 FYNNEI. Trimming removed 5 bases from V and 1 base from J, with 12 bases in between. This CDR3 is 15 amino acids long. CDR3 nucleotide sequence: TGTGCCAGCAGTTGGGGACTCCAATCCTACAATGAGCAGTTCTTC. Its protein is CASSWGLQSYNEQFF.

The chain employs TRBV6-5 and TRBJ2-7; 9 nucleotides agree with TRBD1. The CDR3 is 15 residues long. V shed 5 bases and J 4 bases; nucleotides not matched to a gene: 9. CDR1 is MNHEY, CDR2 SVGAGI, per germline. The CDR3 protein is CASSRTRDRVYEQYF. CDR3 in DNA: TGTGCCAGCAGTAGGACCCGGGACAGGGTGTACGAGCAGTACTTC.

This clone was seen only once. CDR3 sequence reads: CATSRGTEKLFF. For the CDR3, the DNA is TGTGCCACCAGCAGAGGGACCGAAAAACTGTTTTTT. V gene TRBV15 combines with J gene TRBJ1-4; D uncertain. Germline V gene data show CDR1 as LNHNV and CDR2 as YYDKDF (reference sequence). CDR3 length: 12 residues. V was cut by 1 base and J by 8 bases, with 5 bases left in between.

The chain combines TRBV5-1 with TRBJ1-3, with D unresolved. The CDR3 sequence is 17 residues long. The germline gives CDR1 SGHRS, CDR2 YFSETQ. V lost 2 bases and J 0 bases, leaving 15 bases between the germline ends. The CDR3: CASSLSRAGNSGNTIYF. CDR3 sequence (DNA): TGCGCCAGCAGCTTATCCCGAGCGGGCAACTCTGGAAACACCATATATTTT.

A remark on this clone: The same CDR3 can be traced to other DNA sequences in this sample. This chain links TRBV10-3 with TRBJ2-7; 8 positions match TRBD1. This CDR3 has 14 amino acids. The trim removed 2 bases at V and 2 bases at J, leaving 2 bases unmatched. Germline values: CDR1 ENHRY, CDR2 SYGVKD. Here the CDR3 reads CAISERQGTYEQYF. In DNA, the CDR3 is TGTGCCATCAGTGAGCGACAGGGGACCTACGAGCAGTACTTC.

The chain has TRBV4-1 and TRBJ2-7; D not resolved. Between the trimmed V and J ends, which lost 0 bases and 4 bases, there was a span of 16 bases. This CDR3 contains 16 residues. Looked up from germline, CDR1 is MGHRA and CDR2 is YSYEKL. CDR3 nucleotide sequence: TGCGCCAGCAGCCAAGATCCCGTTAGGGTGTGGTACGAGCAGTACTTC. It yields the protein CASSQDPVRVWYEQYF.

The rearrangement joins TRBV7-2 to TRBJ2-7; 11 nucleotides agree with TRBD1. CDR3 size: 16 residues. Trimming took 1 base from V and 5 from J; bases not matched to a gene: 7. Germline V gives CDR1 SGHTA, CDR2 FQGNSA. CDR3 in DNA: TGTGCCAGCAGCTTAGTTCCGGGACAGGGGGACCACGAGCAGTACTTC. Translating it yields CASSLVPGQGDHEQYF.

The chain joins TRBV6-1 to TRBJ2-3, with no clear D. Germline V gene data show CDR1 as MNHNS and CDR2 as SASEGT. The CDR3 is made up of 12 amino acids. V was shortened by 7 bases and J by 5 bases, with 10 bases between the two germline ends. The CDR3 loop reads CASTRVQDTQYF. The CDR3 DNA follows: TGTGCCAGCACAAGGGTTCAAGATACGCAGTATTTT.

The chain uses TRBV11-2 and TRBJ2-1, with 7 positions matching TRBD2. V was pared by 5 bases and J by 2 bases, with 9 bases of the junction left unmatched. CDR1 and CDR2 from the germline V gene are SGHAT and FQNNGV. The CDR3 loop spans 16 amino acids. The CDR3 DNA reads TGTGCCAGCAGCCCAACGACCGGGACTACCTACAATGAGCAGTTCTTC. Its translation is CASSPTTGTTYNEQFF.

The CDR3 DNA follows: TGCAGCGTCGTATTGTTGGGGGAGGGCGGGGGAGATACGCAGTATTTT. It translates to CSVVLLGEGGGDTQYF. V usage is TRBV29-1 and J usage is TRBJ2-3, with 7 bases identical to TRBD2. The CDR3 is 16 residues long. CDR1 and CDR2 (germline): SQVTM, ANQGSEA. The J segment lost 5 bases and the V segment lost 6 bases, leaving 17 bases of the junction unmatched.

J is TRBJ2-5 and V is TRBV9, with D possibly TRBD2 on 6 matching bases. V lost 6 bases to trimming and J lost 1 base, with 16 bases between them. Germline CDR1 and CDR2: SGDLS and YYNGEE. This CDR3 contains 15 residues. CDR3 bases: TGTGCCAGCACGGAGAGGGGCGGGACCCAAGAGACCCAGTACTTC. This translates into CASTERGGTQETQYF.

V is TRBV5-1 and J is TRBJ2-3; weak D call: TRBD2 (5 bases). Trimming shortened V by 5 bases and J by 0 bases, and 19 bases separated the two germline ends. The germline CDR1 and CDR2 sequences are SGHRS and YFSETQ. The CDR3 covers 17 residues. The CDR3 region has the DNA TGCGCCAGCAGATCTGGACGGGGATCGTCTAGCACAGATACGCAGTATTTT. It codes for CASRSGRGSSSTDTQYF.

This chain links TRBV15 with TRBJ2-1; TRBD2 matches 8 bases. Trimming at V came to 2 bases and at J to 8 bases, leaving 2 bases not matched to a gene. Germline V gene lookup returns CDR1 LNHNV and CDR2 YYDKDF (reference sequence). The CDR3 is 13 amino acids. The CDR3 DNA reads TGTGCCACCAGCAGACCAGCGGGGGATGAGCAGTTCTTC. Translation: CATSRPAGDEQFF.

This chain connects TRBV27 to TRBJ2-2; 9 bases are shared with TRBD2. V lost 7 bases, J lost 6 bases, and 9 bases stayed unmatched. The germline gives CDR1 MNHEY, CDR2 SMNVEV (reference sequence). The CDR3 has 15 residues. This CDR3 reads CASTIGGLAAGELFF. Written as DNA, the CDR3 is TGTGCCAGCACTATAGGGGGACTAGCTGCCGGGGAGCTGTTTTTT.

This rearrangement joins TRBV11-3 to TRBJ2-3, with D perhaps TRBD1 (6 bases). Looked up from germline, CDR1 is SGHNT and CDR2 is YENEEA. This CDR3 comprises 15 residues. Trimming cost V 5 bases and J 0 bases, with 12 bases left between them. CDR3 coding DNA: TGTGCCAGCAGCCCGGGACAAGCTAGCACAGATACGCAGTATTTT. Protein sequence: CASSPGQASTDTQYF.

This chain links TRBV7-3 with TRBJ2-7; 8 nucleotides match TRBD1. Germline assignment: CDR1 SGHTA and CDR2 FQGTGA. There are 17 residues in the CDR3. V dropped 2 bases and J dropped 7; count of bases not matched to a gene: 16. The CDR3 protein is CASSLVRRGTGGREQYF. The CDR3 region has the DNA TGTGCCAGCAGCTTAGTTCGTCGGGGGACAGGCGGGCGGGAGCAGTACTTC.

V and J are TRBV27 and TRBJ1-3, with D maybe TRBD1 (6 bases). Trimming shortened V by 6 bases and J by 2 bases, and 11 bases separated the two germline ends. The CDR3 is made up of 14 amino acids. Germline assignment: CDR1 MNHEY and CDR2 SMNVEV (reference sequence). The CDR3 protein is CASSPDSPGNTIYF. The DNA of the CDR3 is TGTGCCAGCAGCCCGGACAGTCCTGGAAACACCATATATTTT.

Of note for this clone: The same CDR3 is also encoded by other DNA sequences in this sample. The chain uses TRBV28 and TRBJ2-3; tentative D call: TRBD2 (6 bases). Trimming removed 8 bases at V and 0 bases at J, with 9 bases between. This CDR3 is 13 amino acids long. Germline-derived CDR1 and CDR2 are MDHEN and SYDVKM. The DNA of the CDR3 is TGTGCCAGCCGAGGAGGGAGCACAGATACGCAGTATTTT. Translated, it gives CASRGGSTDTQYF.

The chain joins TRBV2 to TRBJ2-3; 7 nucleotides align to TRBD1. Germline values: CDR1 SNHLY, CDR2 FYNNEI. The CDR3 is 17 residues long. V was clipped by 2 bases and J by 6 bases; unmatched bases: 14. CDR3 region: CASSELPPGQRGDTQYF. CDR3 bases: TGTGCCAGCAGTGAATTACCCCCGGGACAGAGGGGCGATACGCAGTATTTT.

Concerning this clone itself: The identical CDR3 is also encoded by other nucleotide sequences in the sample. The genes are TRBV4-1 and TRBJ2-3; TRBD2 matches at 9 bases. V was pared by 0 bases and J by 1 base, with 2 bases of the junction left unmatched. The CDR3 runs 16 residues. Germline values: CDR1 MGHRA, CDR2 YSYEKL. CDR3 coding DNA: TGCGCCAGCAGCCAAGAACTAGCGGGCGGCACAGATACGCAGTATTTT. Translation: CASSQELAGGTDTQYF.

A remark on this clone: The junction departs from the called germline gene at one end, perhaps through a read error. The rearrangement joins TRBV7-2 to TRBJ2-3, with 10 positions matching TRBD2. The CDR3 runs 12 residues. Looked up from germline, CDR1 is SGHTA and CDR2 is FQGNSA. Here the CDR3 reads CASSLGTSVPYF. CDR3 nucleotides: TGTGCCAGCAGTTTAGGGACTAGCGTACCGTATTTT.

The CDR3 loop is CASSPLRQGEAGELFF. The CDR3, as DNA: TGTGCCAGCAGTCCGCTCCGGCAGGGGGAGGCCGGGGAGCTGTTTTTT. This sequence joins TRBV5-4 and TRBJ2-2, with D possibly matching TRBD1 (7 bases). Looked up from germline, CDR1 is SGHNT and CDR2 is YYREEE (reference sequence). This CDR3 has 16 amino acids. V dropped 5 bases and J dropped 6 bases, with 20 bases sitting between them.

The chain combines TRBV28 with TRBJ2-7; 13 bases fit TRBD2. The CDR3 sequence is 16 residues long. The trim removed 5 bases at V and 4 bases at J, leaving 8 bases unmatched. Per the germline V gene, CDR1 is MDHEN and CDR2 is SYDVKM. Here the CDR3 DNA reads TGTGCCAGCAGTCCCATTCGGACTAGCGGGGGATACGAGCAGTACTTC. This encodes CASSPIRTSGGYEQYF. Supplemented by reference TRBV28 and TRBJ2-7, the full variable domain reads DVKVTQSSRYLVKRTGEKVFLECVQDMDHENMFWYRQDPGLGLRLIYFSYDVKMKEKGDIPEGYSVSREKKERFSLILESASTNQTSMYLCASSPIRTSGGYEQYFGPGTRLTVT.

The rearrangement joins TRBV11-3 to TRBJ2-7, with a weak D call TRBD2 (6 bases). The CDR3 totals 11 residues. Germline CDR1 SGHNT, CDR2 YENEEA. The germline V and J ends were trimmed by 5 bases and 7 bases, with 9 bases remaining between them. DNA of the CDR3: TGTGCCAGCAGCCCGGGGGTGGAGCAGTACTTC. Protein sequence: CASSPGVEQYF. The full variable domain, its missing parts supplied by reference TRBV11-3 and TRBJ2-7, is EAGVVQSPRYKIIEKKQPVAFWCNPISGHNTLYWYLQNLGQGPELLIRYENEEAVDDSQLPKDRFSAERLKGVDSTLKIQPAELGDSAVYLCASSPGVEQYFGPGTRLTVT.

The rearrangement uses TRBV6-1 and TRBJ2-7; D ambiguous. Trimming left V 0 bases short and J 6 bases short, with 6 bases between. CDR1 and CDR2 (germline): MNHNS, SASEGT. The CDR3 has 12 residues. The DNA for the CDR3 is TGTGCCAGCAGTGAAGCGCGGAGCGAGCAGTACTTC. Its translation: CASSEARSEQYF.

This chain joins TRBV19 and TRBJ2-3; no clear D gene. Germline V gives CDR1 LNHDA, CDR2 SQIVND (reference sequence). The CDR3 loop spans 13 amino acids. The V end was cut by 2 bases, the J end by 1 base, with 4 bases between. CDR3 protein: CASSIQGTDTQYF. For the CDR3, the DNA is TGTGCCAGTAGTATACAGGGCACAGATACGCAGTATTTT.

The sample holds one count of this clone. The rearrangement uses TRBV7-8 and TRBJ1-1; no clear D gene. The V end was cut by 1 base, the J end by 4 bases, with 10 bases between. CDR3 length: 14 residues. Germline V gene sequence: CDR1 SGHVS, CDR2 FQNEAQ. CDR3 DNA sequence: TGTGCCAGCAGCTTAGTCGGGAGGTCCACTGAAGCTTTCTTT. Protein: CASSLVGRSTEAFF.

J is TRBJ2-7 and V is TRBV19; the D call may be TRBD1 or TRBD2 (5 bases each). Germline CDR1 LNHDA, CDR2 SQIVND (reference sequence). Trimming took off 3 bases at V and 0 bases at J, with 15 bases between the two ends. CDR3 length: 16 amino acids. This CDR3 is CASSMPGTLYSYEQYF. Here the CDR3 DNA reads TGTGCCAGTAGTATGCCCGGGACCCTATACTCCTACGAGCAGTACTTC.

The chain couples TRBV9 to TRBJ1-3; D is possibly TRBD1 (6 bases). CDR1 is SGDLS and CDR2 is YYNGEE in the germline V gene. V was shortened by 1 base and J by 3 bases, with 14 bases between the two germline ends. CDR3 size: 16 residues. The CDR3 spells CASSVNVGGSGNTIYF. DNA of the CDR3: TGTGCCAGCAGCGTAAACGTGGGGGGCAGTGGAAACACCATATATTTT.